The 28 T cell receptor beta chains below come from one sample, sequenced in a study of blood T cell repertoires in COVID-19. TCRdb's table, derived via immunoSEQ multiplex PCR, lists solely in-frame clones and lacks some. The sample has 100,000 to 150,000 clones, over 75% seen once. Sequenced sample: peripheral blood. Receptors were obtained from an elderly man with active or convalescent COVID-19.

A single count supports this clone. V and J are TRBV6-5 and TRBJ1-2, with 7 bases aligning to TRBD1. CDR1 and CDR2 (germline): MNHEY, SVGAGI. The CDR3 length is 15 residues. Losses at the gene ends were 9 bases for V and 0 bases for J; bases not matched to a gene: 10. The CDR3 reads CASLPTGAANYGYTF. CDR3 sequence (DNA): TGTGCCAGTCTCCCAACAGGGGCAGCTAACTATGGCTACACCTTC.

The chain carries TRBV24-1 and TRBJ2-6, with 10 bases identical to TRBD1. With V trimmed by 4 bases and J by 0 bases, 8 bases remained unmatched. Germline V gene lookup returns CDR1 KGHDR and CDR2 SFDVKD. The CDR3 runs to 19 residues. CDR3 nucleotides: TGTGCCACCAGTGACGCCACCGGGACAGGGGACTCTGGGGCCAACGTCCTGACTTTC. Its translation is CATSDATGTGDSGANVLTF.

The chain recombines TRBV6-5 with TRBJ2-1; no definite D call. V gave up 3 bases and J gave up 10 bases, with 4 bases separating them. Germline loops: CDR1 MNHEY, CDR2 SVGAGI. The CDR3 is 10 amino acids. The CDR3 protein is CASSYGEQFF. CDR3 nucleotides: TGTGCCAGCAGTTATGGCGAGCAGTTCTTC.

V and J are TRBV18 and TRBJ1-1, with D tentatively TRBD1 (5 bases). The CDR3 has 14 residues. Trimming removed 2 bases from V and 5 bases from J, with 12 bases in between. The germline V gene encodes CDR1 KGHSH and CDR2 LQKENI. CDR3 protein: CASSPMGRGTEAFF. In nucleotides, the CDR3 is TGTGCCAGCTCACCAATGGGGCGGGGGACTGAAGCTTTCTTT.

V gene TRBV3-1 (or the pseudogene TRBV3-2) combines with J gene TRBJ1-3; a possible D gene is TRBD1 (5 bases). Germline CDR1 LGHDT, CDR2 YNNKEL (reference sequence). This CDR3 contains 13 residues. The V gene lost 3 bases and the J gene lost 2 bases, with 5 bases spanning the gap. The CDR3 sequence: CASSQGPGNTIYF. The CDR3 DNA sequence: TGTGCCAGCAGCCAGGGGCCTGGAAACACCATATATTTT.

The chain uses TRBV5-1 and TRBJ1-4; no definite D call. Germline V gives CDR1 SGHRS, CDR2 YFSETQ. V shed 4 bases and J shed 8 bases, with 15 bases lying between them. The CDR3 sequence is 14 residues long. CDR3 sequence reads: CASSLEGYKEKLFF. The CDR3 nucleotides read TGCGCCAGCAGCCTAGAGGGTTATAAGGAAAAACTGTTTTTT.

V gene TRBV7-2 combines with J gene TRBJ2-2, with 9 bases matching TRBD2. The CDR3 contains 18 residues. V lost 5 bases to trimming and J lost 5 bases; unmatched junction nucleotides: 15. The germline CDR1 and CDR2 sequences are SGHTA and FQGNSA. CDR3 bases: TGTGCCAGCAGCGCGCACCGGACTAGCGCGGGGGTGACCGGGGAGCTGTTTTTT. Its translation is CASSAHRTSAGVTGELFF.

The CDR3 sequence is CASRSEAGGIEAGELFF. DNA for the CDR3: TGTGCCAGCAGGTCGGAAGCGGGAGGGATCGAGGCCGGGGAGCTGTTTTTT. V gene TRBV21-1 combines with J gene TRBJ2-2; the table names TRBD2, a call not compared with the DNA. TRBV21-1 is a listed pseudogene. The CDR3 length is 17 residues.

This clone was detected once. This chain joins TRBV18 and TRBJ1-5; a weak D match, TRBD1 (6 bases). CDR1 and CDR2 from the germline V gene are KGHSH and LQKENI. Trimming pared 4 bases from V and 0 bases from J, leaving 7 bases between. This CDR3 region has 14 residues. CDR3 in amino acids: CASSRGRSNQPQHF. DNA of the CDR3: TGTGCCAGCTCACGGGGGCGTAGCAATCAGCCCCAGCATTTT.

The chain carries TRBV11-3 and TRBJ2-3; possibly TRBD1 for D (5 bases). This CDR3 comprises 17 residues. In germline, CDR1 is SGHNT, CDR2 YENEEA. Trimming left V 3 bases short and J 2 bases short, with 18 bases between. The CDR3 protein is CASSFFPQGTHTDTQYF. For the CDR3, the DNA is TGTGCCAGCAGCTTTTTCCCCCAGGGTACCCACACAGATACGCAGTATTTT.

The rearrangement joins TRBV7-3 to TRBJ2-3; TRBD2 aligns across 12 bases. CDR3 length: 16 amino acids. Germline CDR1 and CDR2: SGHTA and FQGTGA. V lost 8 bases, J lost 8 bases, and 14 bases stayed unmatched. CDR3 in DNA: TGTGCCAGCTCCGACTTCAGACTAGCGGGAGCAGGTACGCAGTATTTT. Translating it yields CASSDFRLAGAGTQYF.

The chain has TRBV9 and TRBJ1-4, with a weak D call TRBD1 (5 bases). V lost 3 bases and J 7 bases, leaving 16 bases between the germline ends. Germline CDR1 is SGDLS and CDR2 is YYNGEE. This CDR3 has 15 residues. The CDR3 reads CASSAAGRGFEKLFF. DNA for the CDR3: TGTGCCAGCAGCGCTGCGGGACGGGGATTTGAAAAACTGTTTTTT.

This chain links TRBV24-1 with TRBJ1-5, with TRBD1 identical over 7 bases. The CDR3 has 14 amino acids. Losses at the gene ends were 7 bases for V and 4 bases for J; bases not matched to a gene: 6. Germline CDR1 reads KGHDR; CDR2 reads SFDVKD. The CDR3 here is CATRKGQTNQPQHF. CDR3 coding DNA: TGTGCCACCAGGAAGGGACAGACGAATCAGCCCCAGCATTTT.

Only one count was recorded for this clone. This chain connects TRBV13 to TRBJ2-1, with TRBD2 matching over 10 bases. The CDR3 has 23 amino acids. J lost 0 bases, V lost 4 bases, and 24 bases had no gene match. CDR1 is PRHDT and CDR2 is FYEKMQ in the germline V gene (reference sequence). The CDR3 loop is CASSSRGQGSTLAGPSSYNEQFF. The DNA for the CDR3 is TGTGCCAGCAGCTCTAGGGGGCAGGGGAGTACACTAGCGGGGCCCAGCTCCTACAATGAGCAGTTCTTC.

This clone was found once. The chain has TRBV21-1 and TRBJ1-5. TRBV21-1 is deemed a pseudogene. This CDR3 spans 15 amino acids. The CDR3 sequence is CASSKGGASNQPQHF. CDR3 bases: TGTGCCAGCAGCAAAGGGGGAGCGAGCAATCAGCCCCAGCATTTT.

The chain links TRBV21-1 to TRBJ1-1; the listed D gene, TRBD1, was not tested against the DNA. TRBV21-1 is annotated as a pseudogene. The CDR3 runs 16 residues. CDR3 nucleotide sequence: TGTGCCAGCAGCACGCACACCGGGACAGAGAACACTGAAGCTTTCTTT. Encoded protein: CASSTHTGTENTEAFF.

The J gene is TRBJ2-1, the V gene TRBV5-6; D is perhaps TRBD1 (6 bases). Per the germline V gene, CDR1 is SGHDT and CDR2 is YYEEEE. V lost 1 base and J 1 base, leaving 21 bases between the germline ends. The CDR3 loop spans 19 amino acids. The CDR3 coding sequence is TGTGCCAGCAGCTTGAGGGTACGAATAGGGGGAGCATCCTACAATGAGCAGTTCTTC. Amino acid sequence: CASSLRVRIGGASYNEQFF.

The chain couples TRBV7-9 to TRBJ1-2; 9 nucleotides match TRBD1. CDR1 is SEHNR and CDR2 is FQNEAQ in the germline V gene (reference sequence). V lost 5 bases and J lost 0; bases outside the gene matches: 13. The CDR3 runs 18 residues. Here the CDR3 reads CASSPGTGTGPSNYGYTF. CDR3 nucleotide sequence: TGTGCCAGCAGCCCCGGAACCGGGACAGGGCCCTCTAACTATGGCTACACCTTC. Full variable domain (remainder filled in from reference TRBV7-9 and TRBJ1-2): DTGVSQNPRHKITKRGQNVTFRCDPISEHNRLYWYRQTLGQGPEFLTYFQNEAQLEKSRLLSDRFSAERPKGSFSTLEIQRTEQGDSAMYLCASSPGTGTGPSNYGYTFGSGTRLTVV.

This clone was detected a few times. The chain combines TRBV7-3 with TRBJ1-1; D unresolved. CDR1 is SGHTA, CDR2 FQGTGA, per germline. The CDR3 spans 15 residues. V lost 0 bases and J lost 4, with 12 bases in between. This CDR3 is CASSLTPAGPTEAFF. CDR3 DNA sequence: TGTGCCAGCAGCTTAACCCCCGCAGGCCCCACTGAAGCTTTCTTT.

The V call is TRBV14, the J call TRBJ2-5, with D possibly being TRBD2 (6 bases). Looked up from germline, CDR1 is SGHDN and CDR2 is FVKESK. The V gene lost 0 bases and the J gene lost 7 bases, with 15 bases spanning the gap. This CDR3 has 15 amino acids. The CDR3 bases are TGTGCCAGCAGCCAAGAGATTCGGGGGAAGGGGACCCAGTACTTC. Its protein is CASSQEIRGKGTQYF.

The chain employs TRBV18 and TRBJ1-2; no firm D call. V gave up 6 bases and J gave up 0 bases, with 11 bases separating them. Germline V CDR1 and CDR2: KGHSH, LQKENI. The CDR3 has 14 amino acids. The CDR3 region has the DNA TGTGCCAGCTCCCCCAGCGGGTCTAACTATGGCTACACCTTC. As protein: CASSPSGSNYGYTF.

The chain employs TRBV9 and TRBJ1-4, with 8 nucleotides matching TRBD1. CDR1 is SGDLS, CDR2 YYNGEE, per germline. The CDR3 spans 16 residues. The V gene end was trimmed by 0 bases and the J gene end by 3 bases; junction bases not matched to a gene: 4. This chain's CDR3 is CASSVGDRGSNEKLFF. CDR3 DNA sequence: TGTGCCAGCAGCGTAGGCGACAGGGGATCTAATGAAAAACTGTTTTTT.

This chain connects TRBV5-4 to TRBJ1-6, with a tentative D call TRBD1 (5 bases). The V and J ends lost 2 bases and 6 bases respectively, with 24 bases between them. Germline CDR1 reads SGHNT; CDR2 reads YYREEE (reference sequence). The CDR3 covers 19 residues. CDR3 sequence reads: CASSLQAWAVGATNSPLHF. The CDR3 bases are TGTGCCAGCAGCTTACAGGCCTGGGCAGTCGGAGCTACTAATTCACCCCTCCACTTT. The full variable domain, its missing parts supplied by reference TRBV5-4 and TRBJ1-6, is ETGVTQSPTHLIKTRGQQVTLRCSSQSGHNTVSWYQQALGQGPQFIFQYYREEENGRGNFPPRFSGLQFPNYSSELNVNALELDDSALYLCASSLQAWAVGATNSPLHFGNGTRLTVT.

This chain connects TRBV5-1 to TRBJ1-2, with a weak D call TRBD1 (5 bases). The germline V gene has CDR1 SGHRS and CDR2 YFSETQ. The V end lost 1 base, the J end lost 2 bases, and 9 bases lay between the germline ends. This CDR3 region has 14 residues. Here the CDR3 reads CASSLYGGNYGYTF. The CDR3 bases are TGCGCCAGCAGCTTGTACGGGGGGAACTATGGCTACACCTTC.

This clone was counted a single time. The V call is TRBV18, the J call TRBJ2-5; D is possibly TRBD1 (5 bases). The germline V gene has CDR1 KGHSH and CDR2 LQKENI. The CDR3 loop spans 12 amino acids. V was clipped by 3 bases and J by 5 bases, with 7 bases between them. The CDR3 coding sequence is TGTGCCAGCTCACCCCAGGGCGAGACCCAGTACTTC. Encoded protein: CASSPQGETQYF.

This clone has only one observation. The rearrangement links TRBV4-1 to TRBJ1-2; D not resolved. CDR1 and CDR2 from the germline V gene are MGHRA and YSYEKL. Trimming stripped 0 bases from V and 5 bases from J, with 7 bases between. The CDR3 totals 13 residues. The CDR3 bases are TGCGCCAGCAGCCAAGATAGAGAGTATGGCTACACCTTC. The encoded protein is CASSQDREYGYTF.

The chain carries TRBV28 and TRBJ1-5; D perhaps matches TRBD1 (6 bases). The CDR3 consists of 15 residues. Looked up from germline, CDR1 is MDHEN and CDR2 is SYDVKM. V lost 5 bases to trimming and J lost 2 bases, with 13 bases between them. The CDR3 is CASSRTQGGNQPQHF. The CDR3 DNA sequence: TGTGCCAGCAGTCGAACACAGGGTGGCAATCAGCCCCAGCATTTT.

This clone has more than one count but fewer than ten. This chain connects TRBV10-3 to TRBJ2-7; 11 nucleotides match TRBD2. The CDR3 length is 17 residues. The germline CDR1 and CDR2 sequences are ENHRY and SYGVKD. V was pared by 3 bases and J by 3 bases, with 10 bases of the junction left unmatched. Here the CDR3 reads CAISDPSTSGSHYEQYF. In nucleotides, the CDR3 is TGTGCCATCAGTGACCCCTCAACTAGCGGGAGCCACTACGAGCAGTACTTC.